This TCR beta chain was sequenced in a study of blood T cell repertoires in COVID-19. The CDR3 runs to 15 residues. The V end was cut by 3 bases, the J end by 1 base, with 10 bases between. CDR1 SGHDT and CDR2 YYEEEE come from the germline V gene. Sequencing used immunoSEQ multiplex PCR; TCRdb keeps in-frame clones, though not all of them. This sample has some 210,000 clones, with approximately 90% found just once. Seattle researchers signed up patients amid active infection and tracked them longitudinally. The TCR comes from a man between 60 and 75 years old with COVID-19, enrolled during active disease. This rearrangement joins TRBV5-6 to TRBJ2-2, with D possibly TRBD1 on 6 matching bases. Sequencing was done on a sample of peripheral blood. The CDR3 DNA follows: TGTGCCAGCAGCTCTGTGGACAGGAACACCGGGGAGCTGTTTTTT. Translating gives CASSSVDRNTGELFF.